The TCR beta chain under discussion was sequenced for a study of PD-1 blockade in classical Hodgkin lymphoma. Study details: Administration of nivolumab to patients was at 3 mg/kg intravenously every 2 weeks.

Described time point: cycle 4 day 1 (C4D1), after five to seven weeks of nivolumab. In every patient, relapse followed autologous stem cell transplantation, while exposure to brentuximab vedotin differed. V lost 2 bases to trimming and J lost 5 bases, with 19 bases between them. Germline lookup yields CDR1 SGHDN and CDR2 FVKESK. CDR3 length equals 17 residues. The repertoire was sequenced with immunoSEQ multiplex PCR; TCRdb's copy has only in-frame clones and lacks some. Here the sample spans about 4,200 clones, 67% being singletons. Study observations and caveats: Healthy donors were reported to have higher baseline TCR diversity than newly diagnosed patients. Any patient who commenced nivolumab under 1 year after ASCT was excluded. Lower baseline TCR diversity marked trial partial responders and progressors.

On this clone itself: Its antigen is still unknown.

The receptor was derived from a human donor with classical Hodgkin lymphoma. Source: peripheral blood mononuclear cells (PBMCs), taken before the fourth cycle of nivolumab. The chain carries TRBV14 and TRBJ2-1; a weak D match, TRBD1 (6 bases). The CDR3 DNA follows: TGTGCCAGCAGCCAAAGACGGGGAAGGGGGTTCGACAATGAGCAGTTCTTC. It codes for CASSQRRGRGFDNEQFF. The complete variable domain, with remaining parts taken from reference TRBV14 and TRBJ2-1, reads EAGVTQFPSHSVIEKGQTVTLRCDPISGHDNLYWYRRVMGKEIKFLLHFVKESKQDESGMPNNRFLAERTGGTYSTLKVQPAELEDSGVYFCASSQRRGRGFDNEQFFGPGTRLTVL.